This TCR beta chain was obtained from a study of blood T cell repertoires in COVID-19. Turning to the study itself: The origin of the acute and convalescent COVID-19 samples was the United States, Italy and Spain. PBMCs, B-cell-depleted T cells, or T cells were the source of the cDNA or gDNA that made up the material.

With 3 bases removed from V and 5 bases from J, the gap between germline ends came to 10 bases. The germline gives CDR1 LNHDA, CDR2 SQIVND (reference sequence). This CDR3 spans 13 amino acids. The authors' processing: Quantification of nucleated cells was approximated via reference gene primer amplification. Repertoires were generated with immunoSEQ multiplex PCR, while TCRdb's copy carries only in-frame clones and drops some. V and J calls and clone size follow that table, whereas D and trimming were derived from the DNA. The sample has about 180,000 clones; around 83% are singletons. The genes are TRBV19 and TRBJ2-5, with D possibly TRBD1 on 5 matching bases. The clonotype originates from a human donor in a cohort sampled during active COVID-19. Input material: peripheral blood. CDR3 in amino acids: CASSMGRVETQYF. As DNA, the CDR3 is TGTGCCAGTAGTATGGGCAGGGTGGAGACCCAGTACTTC.